Presented here are 15 T cell receptor beta chains from one specimen sequenced in a study of CD8 T cells in ankylosing spondylitis. TCRdb processed the 5' RACE reads anew with MiXCR; each CDR3 protein has one entry. The sample has fewer than 250,000 distinct CDR3 sequences, over 9.5% seen once. Sequenced: blood, either unsorted or a sorted T cell fraction (not recorded which). These receptors originate from a male donor with ankylosing spondylitis or in good health (not recorded which).

The genes are TRBV7-2 and TRBJ2-1, with D unresolved. Germline V gene data show CDR1 as SGHTA and CDR2 as FQGNSA. V lost 4 bases and J lost 2, with 12 bases in between. This CDR3 comprises 15 residues. CDR3 sequence: CASSSSASPYNEQFF. CDR3 nucleotides: TGTGCCAGCAGCTCGTCTGCGAGCCCCTACAATGAGCAGTTCTTC.

This clonotype was counted at least ten times. The chain links TRBV5-6 to TRBJ1-2; weak D call: TRBD1 (5 bases). Trimming stripped 4 bases from V and 8 bases from J, with 12 bases between. The CDR3 runs to 12 residues. Germline CDR1 SGHDT, CDR2 YYEEEE. The CDR3 spells CASSVRTSGYTF. The DNA for the CDR3 is TGTGCCAGCAGCGTGCGGACATCCGGCTACACCTTC.

The CDR3 reads CASGRGGRGNQPQHF. The CDR3 DNA reads as TGTGCCAGCGGCCGAGGGGGGAGAGGCAATCAGCCCCAGCATTTT. The genes are TRBV5-6 and TRBJ1-5, with D tentatively TRBD1 (6 bases). The CDR3 is made up of 15 amino acids. V gave up 7 bases and J gave up 2 bases, with 16 bases separating them. Germline V gene sequence: CDR1 SGHDT, CDR2 YYEEEE.

This chain joins TRBV12-3 or TRBV12-4 and TRBJ2-5; tentatively, D is TRBD1 (6 bases). Trimming cost V 4 bases and J 4 bases, with 13 bases left between them. CDR3 length equals 14 residues. For the CDR3, the DNA is TGTGCCAGCAGTTACCGACAGACAGGAGAGACCCAGTACTTC. It codes for CASSYRQTGETQYF.

V gene TRBV13 combines with J gene TRBJ1-3; 10 bases line up with TRBD1. This CDR3 comprises 16 residues. V gave up 4 bases and J gave up 1 base; unmatched junction bases: 4. Germline V gives CDR1 PRHDT, CDR2 FYEKMQ (reference sequence). As DNA, the CDR3 is TGTGCCAGCAGCTACCGGACAGGGGGATCTGGAAACACCATATATTTT. Amino acids: CASSYRTGGSGNTIYF.

The chain is built from TRBV29-1 and TRBJ1-1; D possibly corresponds to TRBD1 (6 bases). CDR1 and CDR2 from the germline V gene are SQVTM and ANQGSEA. CDR3 size: 15 residues. V was clipped by 5 bases and J by 1 base, with 17 bases between them. The CDR3 spells CSVSHLGAANTEAFF. As DNA, the CDR3 is TGCAGCGTTTCCCACTTGGGGGCGGCGAACACTGAAGCTTTCTTT.

This chain joins TRBV9 and TRBJ1-4; D may be TRBD1 (5 bases). Germline V gene data show CDR1 as SGDLS and CDR2 as YYNGEE. This CDR3 region has 16 residues. V gave up 0 bases and J gave up 4 bases, with 13 bases separating them. Here the CDR3 reads CASSVGNRGSNEKLFF. As DNA, the CDR3 is TGTGCCAGCAGCGTAGGGAATAGGGGCAGTAATGAAAAACTGTTTTTT.

The rearrangement uses TRBV20-1 and TRBJ2-5; TRBD2 matches 10 bases. This CDR3 is 18 amino acids long. J gave up 0 bases and V 0 bases, and 10 bases lay outside the gene matches. Germline CDR1 DFQATT, CDR2 SNEGSKA (reference sequence). CDR3 loop: CSARDRASGGQYQETQYF. Here the CDR3 DNA reads TGCAGTGCTAGAGATAGGGCTAGCGGGGGCCAGTACCAAGAGACCCAGTACTTC.

This clonotype was detected many times. This chain uses TRBV12-3 or TRBV12-4 with TRBJ2-1, with D possibly TRBD2 on 6 matching bases. V lost 4 bases, J lost 10 bases, and 20 bases lay in between. The length of the CDR3 is 15 residues. CDR3 sequence reads: CASSSTTGVMNEQFF. Here the CDR3 DNA reads TGTGCCAGCAGTTCGACGACGGGAGTAATGAACGAGCAGTTCTTC.

This chain links TRBV30 with TRBJ1-2; D gene unclear. V was pared by 4 bases and J by 8 bases, with 20 bases between. This CDR3 has 14 residues. CDR1 GTSNPN and CDR2 SVGIG come from the germline V gene (reference sequence). In DNA form, the CDR3 reads TGTGCCTGGAAACGTTTAATAGATTTAGGCGGCTACACCTTC. This translates into CAWKRLIDLGGYTF.

This clonotype was detected many times. The rearrangement links TRBV18 to TRBJ2-3; weak D call: TRBD2 (5 bases). The CDR3 spans 13 residues. Trimming shortened V by 7 bases and J by 5 bases, and 13 bases separated the two germline ends. In germline, CDR1 is KGHSH, CDR2 LQKENI. For the CDR3, the DNA is TGTGCCAGCTTCGACGGGATCCAAGATACGCAGTATTTT. Residues: CASFDGIQDTQYF.

This clonotype was seen repeatedly, ten times or more. The chain links TRBV6-4 to TRBJ1-2; perhaps TRBD1 as D (5 bases). The CDR3 length is 14 residues. Trimming removed 2 bases from V and 8 bases from J, with 15 bases in between. Germline values: CDR1 MRHNA, CDR2 SNTAGT. The CDR3 sequence: CASSDGTARRGYTF. CDR3 DNA: TGTGCCAGCAGTGACGGGACGGCTAGGCGAGGCTACACCTTC.

This clonotype was seen a handful of times. The chain combines TRBV7-2 with TRBJ2-7; perhaps TRBD1 as D (6 bases). Germline CDR1 reads SGHTA; CDR2 reads FQGNSA. The CDR3 extends over 16 amino acids. V dropped 1 base and J dropped 2 bases, with 15 bases sitting between them. The CDR3, as DNA: TGTGCCAGCAGCTTAGAGTATAGCAGGGGTCCCTACGAGCAGTACTTC. It translates to CASSLEYSRGPYEQYF.

This clonotype was seen at least ten times. The gene calls are TRBV6-1 and TRBJ2-7, with a weak D call TRBD2 (5 bases). The CDR3 has 14 residues. Trimming shortened V by 2 bases and J by 0 bases, and 8 bases separated the two germline ends. Germline V CDR1 and CDR2: MNHNS, SASEGT. CDR3 DNA: TGTGCCAGCAGTGAAAGCGGTGACTCCTACGAGCAGTACTTC. Translation: CASSESGDSYEQYF.

There are many counts of this clonotype. V is TRBV9 and J is TRBJ2-1; perhaps D is TRBD1 or TRBD2 (6 bases each). Trimming took off 0 bases at V and 8 bases at J, with 18 bases between the two ends. This CDR3 spans 16 amino acids. Per germline, CDR1 SGDLS and CDR2 YYNGEE. The DNA of the CDR3 is TGTGCCAGCAGCGTAGGAGCCGGGGGCCTTGCCTATGAGCAGTTCTTC. Translation: CASSVGAGGLAYEQFF.